This passage covers 29 T cell receptor beta chains from one sample sequenced in a study of T cell changes during pregnancy in multiple sclerosis. The method was immunoSEQ multiplex PCR; TCRdb's version includes in-frame clones alone and lacks a portion of them. The table lists approximately 99,000 clones, approximately 90% of them singletons, with roughly 0.79% in the top ten. The source material was peripheral blood, sampled in the second trimester of pregnancy. Source of these receptors: a female donor in good health, enrolled as a control in a pregnancy study.

V usage is TRBV7-2 and J usage is TRBJ2-5, with D perhaps TRBD2 (5 bases). CDR1 is SGHTA and CDR2 is FQGNSA in the germline V gene. CDR3 length equals 13 residues. V lost 2 bases and J lost 3, with 7 bases in between. For the CDR3, the DNA is TGTGCCAGCAGCTTACCCGGGGAAGAGACCCAGTACTTC. It encodes CASSLPGEETQYF.

This rearrangement joins TRBV7-6 to TRBJ2-7, with D possibly matching TRBD2 (5 bases). The germline V gene encodes CDR1 SGHVS and CDR2 FNYEAQ. Trimming stripped 0 bases from V and 3 bases from J, with 6 bases between. This CDR3 comprises 13 residues. The CDR3 sequence is CASSLALDYEQYF. CDR3 in DNA: TGTGCCAGCAGCTTAGCACTAGACTACGAGCAGTACTTC.

In DNA, the CDR3 is TGTGCCAGCAGTGGGGGACAGGGCCTACCCAACAATGAGCAGTTCTTC. It codes for CASSGGQGLPNNEQFF. The chain links TRBV6-1 to TRBJ2-1; 9 bases match TRBD1. J gave up 5 bases and V 4 bases, and 9 bases lay outside the gene matches. The CDR3 is made up of 16 amino acids. Germline lookup yields CDR1 MNHNS and CDR2 SASEGT.

This chain links TRBV19 with TRBJ1-5; D is unresolved. Germline assignment: CDR1 LNHDA and CDR2 SQIVND (reference sequence). Trimming left V 5 bases short and J 1 base short, with 15 bases between. The CDR3 runs to 16 residues. The CDR3 loop is CASSPEGPASNQPQHF. In nucleotides, the CDR3 is TGTGCCAGTAGTCCTGAAGGTCCAGCGAGCAATCAGCCCCAGCATTTT.

V usage is TRBV7-9 and J usage is TRBJ1-2; D is unclear. Germline-derived CDR1 and CDR2 are SEHNR and FQNEAQ (reference sequence). Trimming cost V 6 bases and J 3 bases, with 14 bases left between them. This CDR3 comprises 14 residues. CDR3 nucleotide sequence: TGTGCCAGCAGACAAGGAAGGGAGGACTATGGCTACACCTTC. Its protein product is CASRQGREDYGYTF. Full variable domain (remainder filled in from reference TRBV7-9 and TRBJ1-2): DTGVSQNPRHKITKRGQNVTFRCDPISEHNRLYWYRQTLGQGPEFLTYFQNEAQLEKSRLLSDRFSAERPKGSFSTLEIQRTEQGDSAMYLCASRQGREDYGYTFGSGTRLTVV.

V and J are TRBV19 and TRBJ1-2, with TRBD1 identical over 7 bases. The junction had 10 bases not matched to a gene; V was cut back by 6 bases and J by 3 bases. The CDR3 is 15 amino acids. Germline-derived CDR1 and CDR2 are LNHDA and SQIVND (reference sequence). The DNA for the CDR3 is TGTGCCAGTAGACCCCGACAGGGATGGGACTATGGCTACACCTTC. Translating it yields CASRPRQGWDYGYTF.

This sequence joins TRBV9 and TRBJ2-7, with D unresolved. The germline V gene encodes CDR1 SGDLS and CDR2 YYNGEE. The V gene lost 0 bases and the J gene lost 3 bases, with 7 bases spanning the gap. The CDR3 contains 13 residues. The CDR3 reads CASSVAGNYEQYF. The CDR3 nucleotides are TGTGCCAGCAGCGTAGCAGGAAACTACGAGCAGTACTTC.

The rearrangement uses TRBV28 and TRBJ1-1; no definite D call. The CDR3 totals 16 residues. V was clipped by 5 bases and J by 1 base, with 17 bases between them. Per the germline V gene, CDR1 is MDHEN and CDR2 is SYDVKM. As DNA, the CDR3 is TGTGCCAGCAGTCGGTTTGCGGGAGTTAGGAACACTGAAGCTTTCTTT. This codes for CASSRFAGVRNTEAFF.

V gene TRBV30 combines with J gene TRBJ2-7, with a tentative D call TRBD2 (6 bases). This CDR3 contains 12 residues. CDR1 GTSNPN and CDR2 SVGIG come from the germline V gene (reference sequence). Trimming cost V 3 bases and J 2 bases, with 8 bases left between them. CDR3 coding DNA: TGTGCCTGGAGCGGGAGCCCCTACGAGCAGTACTTC. This codes for CAWSGSPYEQYF.

The chain carries TRBV6-6 and TRBJ2-3; no reliable D call. The CDR3 spans 15 residues. Germline loops: CDR1 MNHNY, CDR2 SVGAGI (reference sequence). With 0 bases removed from V and 2 bases from J, the gap between germline ends came to 9 bases. CDR3 sequence (DNA): TGTGCCAGCAGTTACTCGATCCCAGACACAGATACGCAGTATTTT. Translating it yields CASSYSIPDTDTQYF.

The chain is built from TRBV5-6 and TRBJ2-5, with a weak D call TRBD1 (6 bases). CDR1 is SGHDT and CDR2 is YYEEEE in the germline V gene. Trimming removed 3 bases at V and 11 bases at J, with 11 bases between. The CDR3 runs 11 residues. CDR3 region: CASSSYREQYF. CDR3 coding DNA: TGTGCCAGCAGCTCTTACAGGGAGCAGTACTTC.

CDR3 loop: CASSLNRAGYGYTF. CDR3 DNA sequence: TGTGCCAGCAGCTTAAACAGGGCGGGCTATGGCTACACCTTC. The chain employs TRBV7-2 and TRBJ1-2; possible D gene TRBD1, 6 bases. Trimming shortened V by 2 bases and J by 4 bases, and 11 bases separated the two germline ends. Germline values: CDR1 SGHTA, CDR2 FQGNSA. The CDR3 has 14 residues.

The chain joins TRBV11-3 to TRBJ1-1; the match to TRBD1 covers 9 bases. Per germline, CDR1 SGHNT and CDR2 YENEEA. V lost 2 bases and J lost 5; bases outside the gene matches: 12. There are 17 residues in the CDR3. CDR3 bases: TGTGCCAGCAGCTTACCCAGAGGGACAGGGTTGGAAACTGAAGCTTTCTTT. Translated, it gives CASSLPRGTGLETEAFF.

V is TRBV7-2 and J is TRBJ1-2; 10 positions match TRBD1. The J segment lost 5 bases and the V segment lost 5 bases, leaving 5 bases of the junction unmatched. Germline V gene sequence: CDR1 SGHTA, CDR2 FQGNSA. The CDR3 runs 14 residues. CDR3 residues: CASSMPGQGYGYTF. The CDR3 DNA is TGTGCCAGCAGCATGCCGGGACAGGGGTATGGCTACACCTTC.

Written as DNA, the CDR3 is TGTGCCAGCAGCGGATCTCAGGGGAGGGGTGGCACTGAAGCTTTCTTT. This translates into CASSGSQGRGGTEAFF. The chain employs TRBV7-9 and TRBJ1-1; D is possibly TRBD1 (6 bases). V lost 5 bases to trimming and J lost 4 bases, with 20 bases between them. The CDR3 covers 16 residues. Germline assignment: CDR1 SEHNR and CDR2 FQNEAQ (reference sequence).

The chain has TRBV4-3 and TRBJ2-3; D might be TRBD2 (6 bases). Trimming pared 3 bases from V and 5 bases from J, leaving 15 bases between. The V gene's germline CDR1 is LGHNA and CDR2 YSLEER. The CDR3 runs to 15 residues. CDR3 in DNA: TGCGCCAGCAGCCAGGGAGGAGCGGGCGGAGATACGCAGTATTTT. It specifies CASSQGGAGGDTQYF.

The rearrangement joins TRBV28 to TRBJ1-5; D call uncertain. The germline V gene encodes CDR1 MDHEN and CDR2 SYDVKM. The CDR3 totals 15 residues. Trimming removed 6 bases at V and 0 bases at J, with 12 bases between. CDR3 nucleotide sequence: TGTGCCAGCAGGCGGTCAGTCATTAGCAATCAGCCCCAGCATTTT. The encoded protein is CASRRSVISNQPQHF.

This clone was detected a few times. The V gene is TRBV5-6, the J gene TRBJ1-1; 9 nucleotides match TRBD1. Germline V gene sequence: CDR1 SGHDT, CDR2 YYEEEE. CDR3 size: 18 residues. The V gene end was trimmed by 1 base and the J gene end by 0 bases; junction bases not matched to a gene: 10. The CDR3: CASSLFTGTGPMNTEAFF. CDR3 DNA: TGTGCCAGCAGCTTGTTCACCGGGACAGGGCCGATGAACACTGAAGCTTTCTTT.

The count of this clone is one. The rearrangement links TRBV9 to TRBJ2-7; the match to TRBD1 covers 7 bases. This CDR3 has 13 residues. Trimming removed 3 bases from V and 1 base from J; junction bases left unmatched: 1. Germline CDR1 is SGDLS and CDR2 is YYNGEE. The CDR3 here is CASSGQGSYEQYF. The CDR3 DNA reads as TGTGCCAGCAGCGGACAGGGATCCTACGAGCAGTACTTC.

CDR3 bases: TGTGCCAGCAGCTTAGATGGCCAGGGGACTGAAGCTTTCTTT. It yields the protein CASSLDGQGTEAFF. The chain couples TRBV11-3 to TRBJ1-1; D perhaps matches TRBD1 (6 bases). Germline assignment: CDR1 SGHNT and CDR2 YENEEA. The CDR3 loop spans 14 amino acids. The V end lost 0 bases, the J end lost 5 bases, and 10 bases lay between the germline ends.

The chain combines TRBV28 with TRBJ2-5; 12 bases fit TRBD2. Germline V gene data show CDR1 as MDHEN and CDR2 as SYDVKM. The CDR3 sequence is 16 residues long. J was trimmed by 4 bases and V by 2 bases; bases with no gene match: 5. CDR3 amino acids: CASSLLAGGPRETQYF. CDR3 sequence (DNA): TGTGCCAGCAGTTTACTAGCGGGAGGGCCTAGAGAGACCCAGTACTTC.

The J gene is TRBJ2-1, the V gene TRBV5-5; the D is unclear. The CDR3 is 12 amino acids. Germline CDR1 and CDR2: SGHKS and YYEKEE (reference sequence). V was shortened by 6 bases and J by 6 bases, with 10 bases between the two germline ends. CDR3 protein: CASTLGGNEQFF. The CDR3 DNA is TGTGCCAGCACCCTCGGTGGCAATGAGCAGTTCTTC.

The V and J genes are TRBV7-2 and TRBJ2-2, with TRBD2 matching 10 bases. This CDR3 contains 15 residues. Germline trimming cut 5 bases from V and 6 bases from J; bases unmatched to any gene: 6. Per germline, CDR1 SGHTA and CDR2 FQGNSA. CDR3 sequence: CASSERTSGAGELFF. In DNA, the CDR3 is TGTGCCAGCAGCGAGAGGACTAGCGGCGCCGGGGAGCTGTTTTTT.

This chain connects TRBV4-1 to TRBJ1-1; D gene uncertain. V was cut by 2 bases and J by 2 bases, with 6 bases left in between. CDR3 length: 13 amino acids. Germline CDR1 MGHRA, CDR2 YSYEKL. The CDR3 sequence is CASSQQINTEAFF. In DNA, the CDR3 is TGCGCCAGCAGCCAACAGATAAACACTGAAGCTTTCTTT.

The chain recombines TRBV16 with TRBJ1-2; no firm D call. CDR3 size: 16 residues. Looked up from germline, CDR1 is KGHSY and CDR2 is FQNENV. V shed 2 bases and J shed 4 bases, with 17 bases lying between them. This CDR3 reads CASSQEADQMLYGYTF. The CDR3, as DNA: TGTGCCAGCAGCCAAGAGGCCGACCAAATGCTCTATGGCTACACCTTC. Full variable domain (rest looked up from reference TRBV16 and TRBJ1-2): GEEVAQTPKHLVRGEGQKAKLYCAPIKGHSYVFWYQQVLKNEFKFLISFQNENVFDETGMPKERFSAKCLPNSPCSLEIQATKLEDSAVYFCASSQEADQMLYGYTFGSGTRLTVV.

The CDR3 sequence is CASSIDSAGGDTQYF. The DNA for the CDR3 is TGTGCCAGTAGTATAGACTCCGCGGGGGGAGATACGCAGTATTTT. The gene calls are TRBV19 and TRBJ2-3; 8 bases line up with TRBD2. V gave up 0 bases and J gave up 5 bases; unmatched junction bases: 4. Germline loops: CDR1 LNHDA, CDR2 SQIVND (reference sequence). The CDR3 has 15 amino acids. The full variable domain, its missing parts supplied by reference TRBV19 and TRBJ2-3, is DGGITQSPKYLFRKEGQNVTLSCEQNLNHDAMYWYRQDPGQGLRLIYYSQIVNDFQKGDIAEGYSVSREKKESFPLTVTSAQKNPTAFYLCASSIDSAGGDTQYFGPGTRLTVL.

The chain carries TRBV28 and TRBJ2-3; D is possibly TRBD2 (6 bases). The CDR3 runs 16 residues. V lost 4 bases and J 2 bases, leaving 16 bases between the germline ends. CDR1 MDHEN and CDR2 SYDVKM come from the germline V gene. This CDR3 is CASSSFPLANTDTQYF. CDR3 coding DNA: TGTGCCAGCAGTTCCTTTCCACTAGCCAACACAGATACGCAGTATTTT.

This clone was seen once. The chain employs TRBV5-4 and TRBJ1-1; D uncertain. The CDR3 is 13 amino acids. Germline V gene data show CDR1 as SGHNT and CDR2 as YYREEE (reference sequence). Trimming shortened V by 4 bases and J by 4 bases, and 11 bases separated the two germline ends. CDR3 residues: CASSATESTEAFF. CDR3 sequence (DNA): TGTGCCAGCAGCGCTACGGAGTCCACTGAAGCTTTCTTT.

This clone was observed a single time. The chain combines TRBV18 with TRBJ2-7, with 7 bases matching TRBD1. The J segment lost 3 bases and the V segment lost 3 bases, leaving 11 bases of the junction unmatched. The CDR3 runs to 16 residues. Germline V gene lookup returns CDR1 KGHSH and CDR2 LQKENI. The CDR3 DNA sequence: TGTGCCAGCTCACCCCCGGGACAGAGAAAAATCTACGAGCAGTACTTC. Its protein product is CASSPPGQRKIYEQYF.